This T cell receptor beta chain was identified in a study of blood T cell repertoires in COVID-19. As for the study in general: Sites across the United States, Italy and Spain contributed samples from acute and convalescent COVID-19.

Looked up from germline, CDR1 is KGHSH and CDR2 is LQKENI. The CDR3 consists of 15 residues. Trimming cost V 3 bases and J 0 bases; bases outside gene matches: 4. Here immunoSEQ multiplex PCR was the method, and the copy in TCRdb shows in-frame clones only, minus some. The sample includes fewer than 200,000 clones, about 85% seen only once; the top ten take 7.5% to 10%. This clone appeared once. The rearrangement joins TRBV18 to TRBJ2-7, with 8 bases that match TRBD1. This TCR derives from an elderly woman with acute or convalescent COVID-19. The sequenced material came from peripheral blood. The chain's CDR3 is CASSPRTGSSYEQYF. Here the CDR3 DNA reads TGTGCCAGCTCACCCAGGACAGGGAGCTCCTACGAGCAGTACTTC.